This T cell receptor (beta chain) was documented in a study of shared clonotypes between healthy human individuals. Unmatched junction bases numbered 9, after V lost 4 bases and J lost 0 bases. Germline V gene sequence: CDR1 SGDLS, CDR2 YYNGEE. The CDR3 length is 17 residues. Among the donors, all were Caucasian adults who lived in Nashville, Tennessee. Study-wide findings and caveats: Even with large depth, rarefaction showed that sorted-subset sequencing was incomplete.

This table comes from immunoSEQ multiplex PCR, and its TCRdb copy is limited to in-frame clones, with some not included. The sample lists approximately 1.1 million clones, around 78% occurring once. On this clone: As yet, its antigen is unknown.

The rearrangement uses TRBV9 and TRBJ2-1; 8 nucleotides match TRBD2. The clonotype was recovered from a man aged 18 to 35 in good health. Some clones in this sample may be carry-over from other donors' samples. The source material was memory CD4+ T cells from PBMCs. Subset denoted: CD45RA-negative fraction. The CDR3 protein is CASSLTPLAGSYNEQFF. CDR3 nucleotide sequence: TGTGCCAGCAGCCTAACTCCGCTAGCGGGCTCCTACAATGAGCAGTTCTTC.